This T cell receptor beta chain was sequenced in a study of blood T cell repertoires in COVID-19. Clones were read by immunoSEQ multiplex PCR, and TCRdb kept only the in-frame ones, dropping some. The data show about 190,000 clones, roughly 80% seen once. This sequence originates from a woman aged 25 to 39 who had recovered from COVID-19. The sample taken for sequencing was PBMCs or T cells enriched from blood (not recorded which).

CDR3 sequence: CASSQNSEQFF. CDR3 coding DNA: TGTGCCAGCAGCCAGAATTCTGAGCAGTTCTTC. V usage is TRBV6-4 and J usage is TRBJ2-1; D is unresolved. Trimming removed 6 bases at V and 9 bases at J, with 9 bases between. Germline CDR1 reads MRHNA; CDR2 reads SNTAGT. The CDR3 has 11 amino acids.